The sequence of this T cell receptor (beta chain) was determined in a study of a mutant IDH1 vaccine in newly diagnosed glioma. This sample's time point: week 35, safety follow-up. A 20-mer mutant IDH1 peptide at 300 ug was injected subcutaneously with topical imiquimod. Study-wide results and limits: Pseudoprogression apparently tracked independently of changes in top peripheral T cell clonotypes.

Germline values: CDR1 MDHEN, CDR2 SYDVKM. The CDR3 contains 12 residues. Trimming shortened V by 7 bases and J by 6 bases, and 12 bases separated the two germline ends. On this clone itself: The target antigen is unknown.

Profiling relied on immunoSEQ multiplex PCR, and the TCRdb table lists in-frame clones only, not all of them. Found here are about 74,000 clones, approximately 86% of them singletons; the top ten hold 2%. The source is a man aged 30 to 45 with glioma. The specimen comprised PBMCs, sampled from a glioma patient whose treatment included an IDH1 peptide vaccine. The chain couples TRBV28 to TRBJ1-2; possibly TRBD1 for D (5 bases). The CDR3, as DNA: TGTGCCAGCATCGGCAGGGTGCATGGCTACACCTTC. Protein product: CASIGRVHGYTF.